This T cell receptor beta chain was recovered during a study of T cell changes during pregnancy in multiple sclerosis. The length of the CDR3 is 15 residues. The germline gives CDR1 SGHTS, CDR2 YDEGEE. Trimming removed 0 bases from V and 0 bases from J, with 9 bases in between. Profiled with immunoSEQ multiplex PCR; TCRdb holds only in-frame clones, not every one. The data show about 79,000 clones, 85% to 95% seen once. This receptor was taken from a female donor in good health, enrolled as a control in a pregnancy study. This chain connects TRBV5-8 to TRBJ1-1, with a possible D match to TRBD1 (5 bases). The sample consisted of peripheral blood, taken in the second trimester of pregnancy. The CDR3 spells CASSLDGGVNTEAFF. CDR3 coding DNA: TGTGCCAGCAGCTTGGATGGGGGGGTGAACACTGAAGCTTTCTTT.